These 15 T cell receptor beta chains originate from one sample sequenced in a study of beta chain features in type 1 diabetes (dated by TCRdb to the late 2010s). The method behind the library was the immunoSEQ multiplex PCR assay. The entire amount of isolated RNA was reverse transcribed using the High Capacity cDNA Reverse Transcription Kit, so the sequenced TCRB transcripts were expressed ones. The clones in this table, taken by TCRdb from immuneACCESS, are in-frame only. Not every clone is retained; where verified, under half of the shortfall comes from an unresolved V gene, and the cause of the rest is unknown. The sample records roughly 400,000 clones, approximately 16% of which are singletons. The ten most abundant clones make up around 0.02% of the sample. Source material: naive CD4+ T cells from blood. Per the publication, the cell subset or site label means: true naive CD4+ T cells. The receptors derive from a woman aged 18-29 years in good health.

The chain has TRBV28 and TRBJ2-7; TRBD2 is a possible D gene (6 bases). CDR3 length: 16 amino acids. V was clipped by 3 bases and J by 2 bases, with 17 bases between them. CDR1 is MDHEN and CDR2 is SYDVKM in the germline V gene. CDR3 region: CASSLGWGERAYEQYF. The CDR3 nucleotides read TGTGCCAGCAGTTTGGGGTGGGGGGAGAGAGCCTACGAGCAGTACTTC.

V gene TRBV5-4 combines with J gene TRBJ2-1; D is unclear. CDR1 and CDR2 (germline): SGHNT, YYREEE (reference sequence). There are 13 residues in the CDR3. The V gene lost 1 base and the J gene lost 6 bases, with 8 bases spanning the gap. The CDR3 spells CASSLSDINEQFF. DNA for the CDR3: TGTGCCAGCAGCTTGTCAGACATCAATGAGCAGTTCTTC.

V and J are TRBV18 and TRBJ2-5; TRBD1 aligns across 8 bases. The germline V gene has CDR1 KGHSH and CDR2 LQKENI. V dropped 3 bases and J dropped 1; count of bases not matched to a gene: 7. The CDR3 covers 16 residues. The CDR3 DNA reads TGTGCCAGCTCACCGCCGATTCAGGGGGCCCAAGAGACCCAGTACTTC. Its protein is CASSPPIQGAQETQYF. Using reference TRBV18 and TRBJ2-5 for the parts outside the CDR3, the full variable domain is NAGVMQNPRHLVRRRGQEARLRCSPMKGHSHVYWYRQLPEEGLKFMVYLQKENIIDESGMPKERFSAEFPKEGPSILRIQQVVRGDSAAYFCASSPPIQGAQETQYFGPGTRLLVL.

The chain joins TRBV29-1 to TRBJ2-1, with D maybe TRBD1 (5 bases). CDR1 and CDR2 (germline): SQVTM, ANQGSEA. The CDR3 totals 14 residues. The V gene lost 1 base and the J gene lost 6 bases, with 13 bases spanning the gap. CDR3 residues: CSVEGQGSINEQFF. For the CDR3, the DNA is TGCAGCGTTGAAGGCCAGGGAAGTATCAATGAGCAGTTCTTC.

In its sample, this clone was seen a few times. The genes are TRBV7-9 and TRBJ2-1; 8 bases align to TRBD1. Per the germline V gene, CDR1 is SEHNR and CDR2 is FQNEAQ (reference sequence). The V and J ends lost 5 bases and 15 bases, in that order; junction bases with no gene match: 6. This CDR3 spans 11 amino acids. The CDR3 bases are TGTGCCAGCAGCACGACAGGGGTGTGGTTCTTC. The encoded protein is CASSTTGVWFF.

The chain employs TRBV18 and TRBJ2-1; 9 bases agree with TRBD1. CDR1 and CDR2 (germline): KGHSH, LQKENI. The CDR3 covers 15 residues. Trimming removed 4 bases from V and 6 bases from J; junction bases left unmatched: 7. The CDR3 DNA follows: TGTGCCAGCTCACTGGGACAGGGAGTATTCAATGAGCAGTTCTTC. Its protein is CASSLGQGVFNEQFF.

The chain uses TRBV28 and TRBJ1-2, with a tentative D call TRBD1 (5 bases). Germline CDR1 reads MDHEN; CDR2 reads SYDVKM. There are 14 residues in the CDR3. The germline V and J ends were trimmed by 6 bases and 5 bases, with 16 bases remaining between them. CDR3 bases: TGTGCCAGCAGCCCTCCGGGACGGGAGTATGGCTACACCTTC. Its translation: CASSPPGREYGYTF.

This clone was counted a few times. The chain has TRBV30 and TRBJ2-3; possibly TRBD1 for D (6 bases). The V end was cut by 1 base, the J end by 1 base, with 9 bases between. The germline CDR1 and CDR2 sequences are GTSNPN and SVGIG (reference sequence). The CDR3 runs to 14 residues. In nucleotides, the CDR3 is TGTGCCTGGAGTGGCGAGGGGGGCACAGATACGCAGTATTTT. Translating it yields CAWSGEGGTDTQYF.

The J gene is TRBJ2-5, the V gene TRBV18; 11 nucleotides match TRBD2. The CDR3 sequence is 17 residues long. With V trimmed by 1 base and J by 5 bases, 9 bases remained unmatched. Germline V CDR1 and CDR2: KGHSH, LQKENI. CDR3 DNA: TGTGCCAGCTCACCACTAGGTAGCGGGAGGGCCACGGAGACCCAGTACTTC. Protein sequence: CASSPLGSGRATETQYF. The whole variable domain, filled in from reference TRBV18 and TRBJ2-5, reads NAGVMQNPRHLVRRRGQEARLRCSPMKGHSHVYWYRQLPEEGLKFMVYLQKENIIDESGMPKERFSAEFPKEGPSILRIQQVVRGDSAAYFCASSPLGSGRATETQYFGPGTRLLVL.

The CDR3 DNA reads TGCGCCAGCAGCTTGCCCAGCGGAACTGGTTTAGACATTCAGTACTTC. Its translation: CASSLPSGTGLDIQYF. The rearrangement joins TRBV5-1 to TRBJ2-4; D perhaps matches TRBD2 (5 bases). The germline V gene has CDR1 SGHRS and CDR2 YFSETQ. This CDR3 is 16 amino acids long. V was trimmed by 1 base and J by 8 bases, leaving 19 bases between them. Based on the CDR3 plus reference TRBV5-1 and TRBJ2-4, the full variable domain is KAGVTQTPRYLIKTRGQQVTLSCSPISGHRSVSWYQQTPGQGLQFLFEYFSETQRNKGNFPGRFSGRQFSNSRSEMNVSTLELGDSALYLCASSLPSGTGLDIQYFGAGTRLSVL.

The V call is TRBV9, the J call TRBJ2-2; 8 nucleotides align to TRBD1. Trimming at V came to 3 bases and at J to 6 bases, leaving 1 base not matched to a gene. This CDR3 region has 13 residues. Per germline, CDR1 SGDLS and CDR2 YYNGEE. This CDR3 is CASSDRGAGELFF. CDR3 nucleotide sequence: TGTGCCAGCAGCGACAGGGGGGCCGGGGAGCTGTTTTTT.

This rearrangement joins TRBV5-1 to TRBJ2-7; D not certain. The CDR3 runs 13 residues. The V and J ends lost 0 bases and 5 bases respectively, with 9 bases between them. CDR1 is SGHRS and CDR2 is YFSETQ in the germline V gene. CDR3 DNA: TGCGCCAGCAGCTTGGCCGTAGTCCACGAGCAGTACTTC. Translated: CASSLAVVHEQYF.

This clone was recorded a few times. The chain carries TRBV7-2 and TRBJ2-7, with TRBD2 matching over 9 bases. The trim removed 3 bases at V and 3 bases at J, leaving 12 bases unmatched. The CDR3 totals 17 residues. Germline assignment: CDR1 SGHTA and CDR2 FQGNSA. For the CDR3, the DNA is TGTGCCAGCAGCTTGTTTTACGGGACTAGCAGACTCTACGAGCAGTACTTC. This translates into CASSLFYGTSRLYEQYF. The whole variable domain, remainder taken from reference TRBV7-2 and TRBJ2-7, is GAGVSQSPSNKVTEKGKDVELRCDPISGHTALYWYRQSLGQGLEFLIYFQGNSAPDKSGLPSDRFSAERTGGSVSTLTIQRTQQEDSAVYLCASSLFYGTSRLYEQYFGPGTRLTVT.

This clone has only a few counts. CDR3 coding DNA: TGTGCCATCAGCCGGACAGGAGGTAATTACGAGCAGTACTTC. Encoded protein: CAISRTGGNYEQYF. The chain employs TRBV10-3 and TRBJ2-7; TRBD1 matches 7 bases. CDR3 length equals 14 residues. The V gene end was trimmed by 6 bases and the J gene end by 4 bases; junction bases not matched to a gene: 9. Germline V gives CDR1 ENHRY, CDR2 SYGVKD.

V and J are TRBV19 and TRBJ2-1, with TRBD2 matching 9 bases. With V trimmed by 5 bases and J by 6 bases, 5 bases remained unmatched. There are 14 residues in the CDR3. Germline V gene sequence: CDR1 LNHDA, CDR2 SQIVND (reference sequence). The CDR3 reads CASSWRGRANEQFF. The CDR3 nucleotides are TGTGCCAGTAGTTGGCGCGGGAGGGCCAATGAGCAGTTCTTC.